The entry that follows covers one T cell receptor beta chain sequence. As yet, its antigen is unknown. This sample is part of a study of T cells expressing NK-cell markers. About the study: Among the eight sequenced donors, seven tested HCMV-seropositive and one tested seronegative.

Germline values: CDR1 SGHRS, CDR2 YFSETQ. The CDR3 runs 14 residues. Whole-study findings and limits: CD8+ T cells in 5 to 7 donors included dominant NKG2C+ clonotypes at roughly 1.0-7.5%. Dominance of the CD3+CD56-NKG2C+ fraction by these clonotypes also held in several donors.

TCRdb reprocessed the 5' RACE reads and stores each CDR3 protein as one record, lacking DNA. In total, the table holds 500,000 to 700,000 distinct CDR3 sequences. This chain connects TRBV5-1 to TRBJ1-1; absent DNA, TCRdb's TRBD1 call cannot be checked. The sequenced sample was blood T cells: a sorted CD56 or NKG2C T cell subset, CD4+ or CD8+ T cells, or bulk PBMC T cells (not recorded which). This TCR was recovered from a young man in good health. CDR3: CASSAGRQNTEAFF.